Below, one T cell receptor (beta chain) is given with its context. The data are from a study of blood T cell repertoires in COVID-19. Study summary: Sites across the United States, Italy and Spain contributed samples from acute and convalescent COVID-19. PBMCs, B-cell-depleted T cells, or T cells were the source of the cDNA or gDNA that made up the material.

Original handling: Using reference gene primer amplification, nucleated cell counts were estimated. The protocol was immunoSEQ multiplex PCR, while the TCRdb copy is restricted to in-frame clones and leaves out a portion. V and J calls and clone size are copied from that table; D and trimming were computed from the DNA. The sample shows some 190,000 clones, 70% to 90% of them seen only once. This clonotype was sampled from a man aged 60 to 75 with acute or convalescent COVID-19. The sample was peripheral blood.

The CDR3 reads CASSRQTVSGGLNTEAFF. Written as DNA, the CDR3 is TGCGCCAGCAGCCGGCAGACCGTTAGTGGGGGCCTGAACACTGAAGCTTTCTTT. V is TRBV5-1 and J is TRBJ1-1; tentative D call: TRBD1 (6 bases). Germline CDR1 reads SGHRS; CDR2 reads YFSETQ. CDR3 length: 18 residues. Deletions cut 4 bases from V and 0 bases from J, with 22 bases between.